These 25 T cell receptor beta chains share one sample of origin, sequenced in a study of blood T cells in healthy people across ages. A second PCR of about 6 to 12 cycles used a sample-barcoded 5' primer and a J-beta primer mix. Each CDR3 protein is one row after TCRdb ran MiXCR on the 5' RACE reads. The sample carries roughly 1,300,000 distinct CDR3 sequences, 59% recorded once. Sequences were obtained from blood. These receptors were collected from a man younger than 35 in good health.

The chain has TRBV9 and TRBJ2-5; no definite D call. Trimming cost V 0 bases and J 11 bases, with 8 bases left between them. Germline CDR1 and CDR2: SGDLS and YYNGEE. The CDR3 is made up of 11 amino acids. The CDR3 region has the DNA TGTGCCAGCAGCGTAGCTGAAGAGCAGTACTTC. Translated, it gives CASSVAEEQYF.

V is TRBV3-1 and J is TRBJ2-7; D uncertain. The V gene lost 6 bases and the J gene lost 1 base, with 13 bases spanning the gap. This CDR3 contains 14 residues. CDR1 is LGHDT and CDR2 is YNNKEL in the germline V gene (reference sequence). This CDR3 is CASSPSIVSYEQYF. CDR3 sequence (DNA): TGTGCCAGCAGTCCCTCGATAGTGTCCTACGAGCAGTACTTC.

J is TRBJ2-1 and V is TRBV20-1; D is perhaps TRBD2 (6 bases). Germline loops: CDR1 DFQATT, CDR2 SNEGSKA (reference sequence). V lost 5 bases and J 9 bases, leaving 17 bases between the germline ends. The CDR3 sequence is 13 residues long. Here the CDR3 DNA reads TGCAGTGCTCTAACTAGCTTGGGCTTTGAGCAGTTCTTC. Translation: CSALTSLGFEQFF.

The rearrangement uses TRBV10-2 and TRBJ2-1; the D gene is possibly TRBD1 (5 bases). CDR1 and CDR2 from the germline V gene are WSHSY and SAAADI. The CDR3 contains 13 residues. V lost 4 bases to trimming and J lost 4 bases, with 8 bases between them. CDR3 DNA sequence: TGCGCCAGCAGTGGGACATATTACAATGAGCAGTTCTTC. It specifies CASSGTYYNEQFF.

In its sample, this clonotype was seen once. The rearrangement uses TRBV6-1 and TRBJ2-7, with D perhaps matching TRBD1 (5 bases). CDR3 size: 15 residues. Germline assignment: CDR1 MNHNS and CDR2 SASEGT. V was trimmed by 3 bases and J by 0 bases, leaving 12 bases between them. The CDR3 DNA is TGTGCCAGCAGTGAGGGCAGGGTCTCCTCCTACGAGCAGTACTTC. It is translated as CASSEGRVSSYEQYF.

The table lists this clonotype with a count of one. The V gene is TRBV20-1, the J gene TRBJ2-7; possibly TRBD2 for D (6 bases). Germline CDR1 and CDR2: DFQATT and SNEGSKA (reference sequence). Trimming took off 0 bases at V and 0 bases at J, with 21 bases between the two ends. CDR3 length: 18 residues. CDR3 coding DNA: TGCAGTGCTAGAGATCACCTCCTGACTGGCGGGGACTCCTACGAGCAGTACTTC. It codes for CSARDHLLTGGDSYEQYF.

This chain links TRBV6-1 with TRBJ1-5; no reliable D call. V was shortened by 4 bases and J by 5 bases, with 6 bases between the two germline ends. The length of the CDR3 is 12 residues. Germline values: CDR1 MNHNS, CDR2 SASEGT. CDR3 protein: CASSGPYQPQHF. The CDR3 DNA reads as TGTGCCAGCAGTGGTCCCTATCAGCCCCAGCATTTT.

The table lists this clonotype with a few counts. The chain links TRBV4-1 to TRBJ2-1; D is possibly TRBD2 (5 bases). V gave up 3 bases and J gave up 5 bases, with 8 bases separating them. CDR3 length: 13 residues. Germline V gives CDR1 MGHRA, CDR2 YSYEKL. CDR3 DNA sequence: TGCGCCAGCAGCCAGGACGGGAACAATGAGCAGTTCTTC. Translating gives CASSQDGNNEQFF.

The chain carries TRBV7-9 and TRBJ2-1; 8 positions match TRBD2. This CDR3 contains 16 residues. Germline V CDR1 and CDR2: SEHNR, FQNEAQ (reference sequence). The V and J ends lost 5 bases and 4 bases, in that order; junction bases with no gene match: 10. The DNA of the CDR3 is TGTGCCAGCAGCCCATGGGTTGCGGGGGGTTACAATGAGCAGTTCTTC. It yields the protein CASSPWVAGGYNEQFF.

The chain is built from TRBV7-2 and TRBJ2-7; D is unresolved. The CDR3 consists of 11 residues. Germline CDR1 and CDR2: SGHTA and FQGNSA. The V end was cut by 7 bases, the J end by 3 bases, with 7 bases between. For the CDR3, the DNA is TGTGCCAGCACCGTAGACTACGAGCAGTACTTC. This encodes CASTVDYEQYF.

The chain recombines TRBV20-1 with TRBJ1-5, with D hard to call. The CDR3 consists of 13 residues. V lost 7 bases and J lost 1, with 11 bases in between. The germline V gene has CDR1 DFQATT and CDR2 SNEGSKA (reference sequence). CDR3 loop: CSGSGSSNQPQHF. The CDR3 DNA is TGCAGTGGTTCGGGCTCGAGCAATCAGCCCCAGCATTTT.

V and J are TRBV4-2 and TRBJ2-2; D is possibly TRBD2 (6 bases). This CDR3 is built from 14 residues. Germline lookup yields CDR1 LGHNA and CDR2 YNFKEQ. Between the trimmed V and J ends, which lost 0 bases and 6 bases, there was a span of 8 bases. The CDR3 DNA is TGTGCCAGCAGCCAAGATTGGAGGGCCGGGGAGCTGTTTTTT. Its translation is CASSQDWRAGELFF.

This clonotype was recorded a few times. The chain employs TRBV7-2 and TRBJ2-3; 8 nucleotides agree with TRBD2. CDR3 length equals 15 residues. J lost 5 bases, V lost 4 bases, and 8 bases had no gene match. CDR1 is SGHTA and CDR2 is FQGNSA in the germline V gene. DNA for the CDR3: TGTGCCAGCAGCTGGATAGCGGGGCAGGTAGATACGCAGTATTTT. Protein: CASSWIAGQVDTQYF.

The count of this clonotype is one. The V gene is TRBV20-1, the J gene TRBJ2-7; TRBD2 might be the D (5 bases). Trimming stripped 6 bases from V and 0 bases from J, with 12 bases between. Looked up from germline, CDR1 is DFQATT and CDR2 is SNEGSKA (reference sequence). The CDR3 contains 13 residues. CDR3 protein: CSAWTSSSYEQYF. In DNA, the CDR3 is TGCAGTGCCTGGACTTCAAGCTCCTACGAGCAGTACTTC.

V and J are TRBV24-1 and TRBJ1-5; possible D gene TRBD1, 5 bases. CDR1 and CDR2 from the germline V gene are KGHDR and SFDVKD. Trimming took 10 bases from V and 1 from J, leaving 13 bases between them. The length of the CDR3 is 14 residues. The CDR3 protein is CATGPGDSNQPQHF. In DNA, the CDR3 is TGTGCCACAGGACCGGGGGACAGCAATCAGCCCCAGCATTTT.

The chain employs TRBV28 and TRBJ2-7; 7 bases match TRBD1. V lost 8 bases and J lost 3; bases outside the gene matches: 10. The germline gives CDR1 MDHEN, CDR2 SYDVKM. CDR3 length: 14 residues. CDR3 region: CASGLQGRSYEQYF. CDR3 in DNA: TGTGCCAGCGGATTACAGGGGCGTAGCTACGAGCAGTACTTC. The variable domain in full, completed from reference TRBV28 and TRBJ2-7, reads DVKVTQSSRYLVKRTGEKVFLECVQDMDHENMFWYRQDPGLGLRLIYFSYDVKMKEKGDIPEGYSVSREKKERFSLILESASTNQTSMYLCASGLQGRSYEQYFGPGTRLTVT.

At least ten counts were recorded for this clonotype. The chain has TRBV3-1 and TRBJ2-1; 13 bases are a match to TRBD2. The V gene end was trimmed by 7 bases and the J gene end by 4 bases; junction bases not matched to a gene: 7. This CDR3 spans 16 amino acids. Germline V gene data show CDR1 as LGHDT and CDR2 as YNNKEL (reference sequence). This CDR3 is CASTLRGLAGYNEQFF. The DNA for the CDR3 is TGTGCCAGCACCCTAAGGGGACTAGCGGGGTACAATGAGCAGTTCTTC.

This clonotype was seen more than once but under ten times. The chain uses TRBV29-1 and TRBJ2-1, with D tentatively TRBD2 (7 bases). This CDR3 region has 12 residues. Germline lookup yields CDR1 SQVTM and CDR2 ANQGSEA. CDR3 sequence reads: CAGAVTYNEQFF. CDR3 DNA: TGCGCGGGGGCGGTAACCTACAATGAGCAGTTCTTC.

This clonotype was counted at least ten times. The chain recombines TRBV25-1 with TRBJ2-5; the D is unclear. The CDR3 sequence is 15 residues long. Germline CDR1 reads MGHDK; CDR2 reads SYGVNS. Trimming removed 6 bases at V and 1 base at J, with 15 bases between. In nucleotides, the CDR3 is TGTGCCAGCAGCCCCCCCCAGCTCGGCCAAGAGACCCAGTACTTC. Translation gives CASSPPQLGQETQYF.

This clonotype was picked up a small number of times. This chain uses TRBV20-1 with TRBJ2-7, with D unresolved. The V gene's germline CDR1 is DFQATT and CDR2 SNEGSKA (reference sequence). This CDR3 spans 12 amino acids. V lost 3 bases, J lost 2 bases, and 8 bases lay in between. The CDR3 is CSARPGTYEQYF. The CDR3 DNA sequence: TGCAGTGCTAGGCCAGGCACCTACGAGCAGTACTTC.

This clonotype was picked up a small number of times. The gene calls are TRBV4-1 and TRBJ2-4; 8 positions match TRBD1. The CDR3 has 16 residues. The J segment lost 3 bases and the V segment lost 5 bases, leaving 9 bases of the junction unmatched. The germline V gene has CDR1 MGHRA and CDR2 YSYEKL. The CDR3 coding sequence is TGCGCCAGCAGCACTCCGGGACAGGACCTCAAAAACATTCAGTACTTC. Amino acid sequence: CASSTPGQDLKNIQYF.

This clonotype appeared a few times. The V and J genes are TRBV6-1 and TRBJ2-2, with 9 bases fitting TRBD1. Trimming removed 6 bases from V and 0 bases from J; junction bases left unmatched: 11. Germline-derived CDR1 and CDR2 are MNHNS and SASEGT. CDR3 length: 18 amino acids. CDR3 sequence: CASSARRGTGTNTGELFF. CDR3 coding DNA: TGTGCCAGCAGCGCCCGCCGCGGGACAGGGACGAACACCGGGGAGCTGTTTTTT.

The table lists this clonotype with a few counts. The chain uses TRBV3-1 and TRBJ2-5; no definite D call. Trimming pared 1 base from V and 3 bases from J, leaving 12 bases between. CDR1 is LGHDT, CDR2 YNNKEL, per germline (reference sequence). This CDR3 spans 15 amino acids. The CDR3 sequence: CASSQGHEREETQYF. The CDR3 DNA sequence: TGTGCCAGCAGCCAAGGTCACGAACGGGAAGAGACCCAGTACTTC.

The chain has TRBV6-6 and TRBJ1-2; D perhaps matches TRBD1 (5 bases). The length of the CDR3 is 16 residues. V was shortened by 5 bases and J by 0 bases, with 16 bases between the two germline ends. Germline lookup yields CDR1 MNHNY and CDR2 SVGAGI (reference sequence). The CDR3, as DNA: TGTGCCAGCAGTAGGGGACGGCGGGAAACTAACTATGGCTACACCTTC. It codes for CASSRGRRETNYGYTF.

This clonotype was seen a few times. This chain joins TRBV29-1 and TRBJ2-6; 7 bases match TRBD2. Trimming took 7 bases from V and 0 from J; bases not matched to a gene: 12. In germline, CDR1 is SQVTM, CDR2 ANQGSEA. The CDR3 is made up of 17 amino acids. CDR3 sequence (DNA): TGCAGCGCGCTACTAGCGTATTCAAACTCTGGGGCCAACGTCCTGACTTTC. Protein: CSALLAYSNSGANVLTF.